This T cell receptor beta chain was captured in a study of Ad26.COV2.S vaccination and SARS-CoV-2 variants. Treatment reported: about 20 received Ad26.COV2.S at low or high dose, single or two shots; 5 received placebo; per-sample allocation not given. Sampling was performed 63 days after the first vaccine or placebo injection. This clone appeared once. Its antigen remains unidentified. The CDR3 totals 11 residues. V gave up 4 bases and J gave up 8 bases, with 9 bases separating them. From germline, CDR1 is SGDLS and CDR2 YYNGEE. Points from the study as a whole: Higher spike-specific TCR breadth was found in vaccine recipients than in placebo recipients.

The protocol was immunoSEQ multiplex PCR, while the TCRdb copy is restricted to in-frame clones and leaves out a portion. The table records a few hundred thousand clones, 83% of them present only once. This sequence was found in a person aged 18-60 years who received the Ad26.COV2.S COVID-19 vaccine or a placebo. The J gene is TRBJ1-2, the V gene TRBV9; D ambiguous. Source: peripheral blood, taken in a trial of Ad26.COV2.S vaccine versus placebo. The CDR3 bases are TGTGCCAGCAGCCGGCTGACGGGCTACACCTTC. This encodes CASSRLTGYTF. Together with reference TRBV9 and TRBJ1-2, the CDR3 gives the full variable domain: DSGVTQTPKHLITATGQRVTLRCSPRSGDLSVYWYQQSLDQGLQFLIQYYNGEERAKGNILERFSAQQFPDLHSELNLSSLELGDSALYFCASSRLTGYTFGSGTRLTVV.